This T cell receptor (beta chain) stems from a study of molecular identifiers for immune sequencing clone quantification. Study observations and caveats: Over 98% of effector molecules, but under 1% in naive cells, were held by clones with more than 20 RNA copies.

Trimming left V 4 bases short and J 6 bases short, with 6 bases between. The CDR3 has 12 residues. From the PCR reads, TCRdb called clonotypes with MiXCR, one entry per CDR3 protein. The table shows approximately 41,000 distinct CDR3 sequences, with 15% to 20% occurring only once. At least ten counts were recorded for this clonotype. Its target is not known. The genes are TRBV12-3 or TRBV12-4 and TRBJ2-2, with unresolved D. The receptor comes from a human donor in good health. Some libraries in this study had Jurkat cell RNA spiked in. Material for sequencing was naive CD8+ T cells from blood, with Jurkat cell RNA spiked in. The subset: FACS-sorted CD8+CD4-CCR7+CD45RA+ naive T cells. The DNA of the CDR3 is TGTGCCAGCAGTTCAATGTCCGGGGAGCTGTTTTTT. It is translated as CASSSMSGELFF.